This passage covers 7 T cell receptor beta chains from one sample sequenced in a study of CD8+ T cells in alopecia areata. Isolated RNA was reverse transcribed into cDNA used as the sequencing template. Only in-frame clones appear in the TCRdb table, and some are missing; sequencing was by immunoSEQ multiplex PCR. There are just over 150,000 clones in the sample; roughly two thirds occur only once, and 0.75% to 0.95% lies in the top ten. Documented treatment: oral pan-JAK inhibitor, 5-10 mg twice daily. The specimen comprised CD4+ T cells sorted from blood, sampled at week 4, from a patient treated with tofacitinib. These receptors were collected from a human donor with alopecia areata.

The V call is TRBV5-4, the J call TRBJ2-5; D is unresolved. Germline V lookup: CDR1 SGHNT, CDR2 YYREEE (reference sequence). Trimming removed 3 bases from V and 7 bases from J, with 7 bases in between. This CDR3 region has 11 residues. This chain's CDR3 is CASSYEGTQYF. The CDR3 DNA reads as TGTGCCAGCAGCTACGAAGGGACCCAGTACTTC. Based on the CDR3 plus reference TRBV5-4 and TRBJ2-5, the full variable domain is ETGVTQSPTHLIKTRGQQVTLRCSSQSGHNTVSWYQQALGQGPQFIFQYYREEENGRGNFPPRFSGLQFPNYSSELNVNALELDDSALYLCASSYEGTQYFGPGTRLLVL.

The V and J genes are TRBV5-1 and TRBJ1-1; 7 bases align to TRBD1. Germline-derived CDR1 and CDR2 are SGHRS and YFSETQ. CDR3 size: 15 residues. J was trimmed by 2 bases and V by 0 bases; bases with no gene match: 4. The CDR3, as DNA: TGCGCCAGCAGCTTGGGCGGGACAGCCAACACTGAAGCTTTCTTT. Translation gives CASSLGGTANTEAFF. Together with reference TRBV5-1 and TRBJ1-1, the CDR3 gives the full variable domain: KAGVTQTPRYLIKTRGQQVTLSCSPISGHRSVSWYQQTPGQGLQFLFEYFSETQRNKGNFPGRFSGRQFSNSRSEMNVSTLELGDSALYLCASSLGGTANTEAFFGQGTRLTVV.

This clone was counted once. The V and J genes are TRBV29-1 and TRBJ2-1; D assignment may be TRBD1 or TRBD2 (6 bases each). Per the germline V gene, CDR1 is SQVTM and CDR2 is ANQGSEA. V shed 6 bases and J shed 7 bases, with 16 bases lying between them. CDR3 length: 13 residues. The DNA of the CDR3 is TGCAGCGTGAACCCGAGGGGGGTAAATGAGCAGTTCTTC. It is translated as CSVNPRGVNEQFF.

The V call is TRBV29-1, the J call TRBJ1-2, with TRBD1 matching over 7 bases. The V and J ends lost 3 bases and 8 bases, in that order; junction bases with no gene match: 6. The CDR3 runs to 12 residues. Germline CDR1 is SQVTM and CDR2 is ANQGSEA. The CDR3 region has the DNA TGCAGCGTTGATCGGCAGGGGGGCGGCTACACCTTC. Protein sequence: CSVDRQGGGYTF.

The CDR3 DNA follows: TGTGCCAGTAGTATGCAGGGTGCGGTTTATAGCAATCAGCCCCAGCATTTT. Translated, it gives CASSMQGAVYSNQPQHF. The chain employs TRBV19 and TRBJ1-5, with D tentatively TRBD1 (5 bases). CDR3 size: 17 residues. V lost 3 bases to trimming and J lost 0 bases, with 15 bases between them. CDR1 is LNHDA, CDR2 SQIVND, per germline (reference sequence).

The chain links TRBV4-1 to TRBJ2-5; TRBD2 is a possible D gene (6 bases). Between the trimmed V and J ends, which lost 4 bases and 1 base, there was a span of 10 bases. This CDR3 is built from 14 residues. CDR1 MGHRA and CDR2 YSYEKL come from the germline V gene. In DNA form, the CDR3 reads TGCGCCAGCAGCCCGCGGGACGCCCAAGAGACCCAGTACTTC. This codes for CASSPRDAQETQYF.

This sequence joins TRBV10-3 and TRBJ2-7, with TRBD1 matching over 12 bases. V shed 6 bases, J shed 0 bases, and the junction held 0 bases outside the gene matches. CDR3 length equals 14 residues. Germline V CDR1 and CDR2: ENHRY, SYGVKD. The CDR3 sequence is CAIRGQGASYEQYF. In DNA form, the CDR3 reads TGTGCCATCAGGGGACAGGGGGCCTCCTACGAGCAGTACTTC.